This TCR beta chain was identified during a study of breast tumors, draining lymph nodes, adjacent tissues. Findings and caveats of the study: Findings are consistent with lymph node origin and intratumoral expansion of most tumor T cells. That most tumor T cells come from lymph nodes remained unproven. Compared with lymph nodes, tumors were less diverse; compared with nontumor tissue, more. Compared with basal-like, luminal-like tumors shared significantly more repertoire with nontumor tissue.

CDR3 length: 13 amino acids. CDR1 and CDR2 from the germline V gene are SGHRS and YFSETQ. Losses at the gene ends were 3 bases for V and 6 bases for J; bases not matched to a gene: 5. This clonotype was detected many times. Its specificity is unknown. TCRdb re-called the multiplex PCR reads through MiXCR, storing one row per CDR3 protein. The data show roughly 32,000 distinct CDR3 sequences, roughly 36% seen once. The sample taken for sequencing was breast tumor tissue. The rearrangement links TRBV5-1 to TRBJ2-7, with 8 nucleotides matching TRBD2. This TCR was recovered from a female donor with breast cancer. Some clones in this sample may be carry-over from other donors' samples. The CDR3 DNA sequence: TGCGCCAGCAGCTCCATTCGGGAGGGCGAGCAGTACTTC. Translation gives CASSSIREGEQYF.